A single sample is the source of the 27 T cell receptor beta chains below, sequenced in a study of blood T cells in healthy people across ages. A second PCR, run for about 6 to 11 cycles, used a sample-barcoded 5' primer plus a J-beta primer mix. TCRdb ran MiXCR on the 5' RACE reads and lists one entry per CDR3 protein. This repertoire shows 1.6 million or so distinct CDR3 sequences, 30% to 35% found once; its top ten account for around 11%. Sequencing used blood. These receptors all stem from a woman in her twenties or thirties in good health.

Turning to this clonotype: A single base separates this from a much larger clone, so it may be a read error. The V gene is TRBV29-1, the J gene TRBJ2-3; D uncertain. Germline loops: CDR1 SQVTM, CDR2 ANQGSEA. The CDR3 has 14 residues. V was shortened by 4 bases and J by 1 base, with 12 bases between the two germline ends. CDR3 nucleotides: TGCAGCGTTGCCAGGATTCTCGGCACAGATACGCAGTATTTT. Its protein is CSVARILGTDTQYF.

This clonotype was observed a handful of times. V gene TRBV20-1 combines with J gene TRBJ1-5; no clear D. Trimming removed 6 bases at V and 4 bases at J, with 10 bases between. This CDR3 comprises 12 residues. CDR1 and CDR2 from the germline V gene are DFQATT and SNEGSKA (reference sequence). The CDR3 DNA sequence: TGCAGTGCAGAGACGGATAATCAGCCCCAGCATTTT. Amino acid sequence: CSAETDNQPQHF.

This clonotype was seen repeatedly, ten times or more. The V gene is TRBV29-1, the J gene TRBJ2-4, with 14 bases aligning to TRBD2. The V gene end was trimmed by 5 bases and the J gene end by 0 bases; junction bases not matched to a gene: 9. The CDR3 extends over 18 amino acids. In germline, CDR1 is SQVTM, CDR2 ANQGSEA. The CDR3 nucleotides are TGCAGCGTTTCGGGACTAGCGGGAGCAGTTCTAGCCAAAAACATTCAGTACTTC. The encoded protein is CSVSGLAGAVLAKNIQYF.

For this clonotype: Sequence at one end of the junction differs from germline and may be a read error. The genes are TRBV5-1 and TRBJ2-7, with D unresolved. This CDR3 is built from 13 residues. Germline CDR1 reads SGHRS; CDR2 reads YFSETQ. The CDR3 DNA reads TGCGCTAGCAGAGCTGTTTTATCCTACGAGCAGTACTTC. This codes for CASRAVLSYEQYF.

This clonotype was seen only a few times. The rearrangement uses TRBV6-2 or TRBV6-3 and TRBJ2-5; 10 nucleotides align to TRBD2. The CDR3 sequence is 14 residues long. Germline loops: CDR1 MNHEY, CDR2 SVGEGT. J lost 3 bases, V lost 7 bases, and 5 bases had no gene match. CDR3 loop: CASMRTSGKETQYF. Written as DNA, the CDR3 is TGTGCCAGCATGAGAACTAGCGGGAAAGAGACCCAGTACTTC.

Here the CDR3 reads CSTGGETGGTDTQYF. DNA for the CDR3: TGCAGTACCGGGGGGGAAACAGGGGGCACAGATACGCAGTATTTT. The V and J genes are TRBV20-1 and TRBJ2-3; D perhaps matches TRBD2 (8 bases). CDR3 length: 15 residues. V shed 8 bases and J shed 1 base, with 19 bases lying between them. Germline loops: CDR1 DFQATT, CDR2 SNEGSKA (reference sequence).

The CDR3 loop reads CSAEGVKGAGAETQYF. The DNA for the CDR3 is TGCAGTGCTGAGGGAGTTAAGGGGGCTGGGGCCGAGACCCAGTACTTC. This chain connects TRBV20-1 to TRBJ2-5; 7 nucleotides agree with TRBD1. This CDR3 has 16 residues. The junction had 17 bases not matched to a gene; V was cut back by 5 bases and J by 5 bases. CDR1 DFQATT and CDR2 SNEGSKA come from the germline V gene (reference sequence).

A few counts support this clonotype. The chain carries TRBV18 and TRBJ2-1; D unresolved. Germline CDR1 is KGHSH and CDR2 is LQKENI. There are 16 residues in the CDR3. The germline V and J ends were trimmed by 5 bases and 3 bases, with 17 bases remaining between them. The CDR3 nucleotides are TGTGCCAGCTCAGCCTCGACTCCCACGCACTACAATGAGCAGTTCTTC. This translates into CASSASTPTHYNEQFF.

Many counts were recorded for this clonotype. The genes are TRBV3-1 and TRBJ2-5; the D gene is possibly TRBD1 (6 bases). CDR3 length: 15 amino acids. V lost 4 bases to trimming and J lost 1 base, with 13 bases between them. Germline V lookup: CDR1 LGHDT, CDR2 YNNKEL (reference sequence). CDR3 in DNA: TGTGCCAGCAGCCCTCGGACAGTTGTCCAAGAGACCCAGTACTTC. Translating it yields CASSPRTVVQETQYF.

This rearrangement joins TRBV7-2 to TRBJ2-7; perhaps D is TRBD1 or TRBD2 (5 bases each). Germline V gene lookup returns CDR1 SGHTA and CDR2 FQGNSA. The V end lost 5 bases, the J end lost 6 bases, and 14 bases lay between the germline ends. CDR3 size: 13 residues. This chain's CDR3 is CASSRGQGREQYF. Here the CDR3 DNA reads TGTGCCAGCAGCAGAGGGCAGGGACGCGAGCAGTACTTC.

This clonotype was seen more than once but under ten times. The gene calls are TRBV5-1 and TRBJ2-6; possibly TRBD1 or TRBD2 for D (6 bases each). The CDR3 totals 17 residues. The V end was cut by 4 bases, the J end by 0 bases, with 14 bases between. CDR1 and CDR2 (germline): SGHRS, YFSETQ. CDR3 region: CASSGGLFGSGANVLTF. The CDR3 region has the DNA TGCGCCAGCAGCGGGGGGCTCTTTGGCTCTGGGGCCAACGTCCTGACTTTC.

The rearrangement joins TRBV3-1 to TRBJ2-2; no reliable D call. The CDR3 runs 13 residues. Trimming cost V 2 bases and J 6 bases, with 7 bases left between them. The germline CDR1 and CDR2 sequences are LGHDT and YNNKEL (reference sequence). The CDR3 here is CASSQTLAGELFF. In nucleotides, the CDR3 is TGTGCCAGCAGCCAAACACTCGCCGGGGAGCTGTTTTTT. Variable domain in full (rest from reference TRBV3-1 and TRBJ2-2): DTAVSQTPKYLVTQMGNDKSIKCEQNLGHDTMYWYKQDSKKFLKIMFSYNNKELIINETVPNRFSPKSPDKAHLNLHINSLELGDSAVYFCASSQTLAGELFFGEGSRLTVL.

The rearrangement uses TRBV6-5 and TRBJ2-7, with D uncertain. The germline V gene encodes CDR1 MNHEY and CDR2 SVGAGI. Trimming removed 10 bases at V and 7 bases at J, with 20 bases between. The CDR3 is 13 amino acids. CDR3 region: CATGVGTYNEQYF. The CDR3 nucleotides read TGTGCCACGGGTGTGGGTACCTATAATGAGCAGTACTTC.

CDR3 loop: CASSGPSDPEINYGYTF. The CDR3 DNA is TGTGCCAGCAGCGGGCCCAGTGACCCTGAGATTAACTATGGCTACACCTTC. The rearrangement joins TRBV7-8 to TRBJ1-2; no clear D gene. Germline V CDR1 and CDR2: SGHVS, FQNEAQ. V was clipped by 5 bases and J by 1 base, with 20 bases between them. The CDR3 is 17 amino acids.

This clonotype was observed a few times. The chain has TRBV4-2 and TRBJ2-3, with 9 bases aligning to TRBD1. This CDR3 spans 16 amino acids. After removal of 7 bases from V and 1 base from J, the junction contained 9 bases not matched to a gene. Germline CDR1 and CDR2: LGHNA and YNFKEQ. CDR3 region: CASNLDRTGGTDTQYF. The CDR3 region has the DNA TGTGCCAGCAACTTGGACAGGACAGGGGGCACAGATACGCAGTATTTT.

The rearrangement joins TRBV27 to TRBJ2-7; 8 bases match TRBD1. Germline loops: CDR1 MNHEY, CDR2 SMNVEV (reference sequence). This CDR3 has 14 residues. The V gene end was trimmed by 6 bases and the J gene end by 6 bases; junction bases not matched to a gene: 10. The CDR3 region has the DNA TGTGCCAGCAGACCCGAACAGGGGGTGGTCGAGCAGTACTTC. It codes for CASRPEQGVVEQYF.

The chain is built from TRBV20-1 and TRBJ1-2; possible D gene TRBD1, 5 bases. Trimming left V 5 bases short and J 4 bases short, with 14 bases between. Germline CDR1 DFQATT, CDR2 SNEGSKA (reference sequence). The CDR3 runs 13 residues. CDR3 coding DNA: TGCAGTGCTCCGACAGAGAAAGGCTATGGCTACACCTTC. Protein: CSAPTEKGYGYTF.

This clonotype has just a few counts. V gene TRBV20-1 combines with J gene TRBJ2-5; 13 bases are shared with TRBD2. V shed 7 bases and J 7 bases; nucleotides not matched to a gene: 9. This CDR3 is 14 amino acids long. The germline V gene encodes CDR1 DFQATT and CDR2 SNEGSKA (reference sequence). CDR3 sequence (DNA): TGCAGTGGCGGACTAGCGGGGGCCCCTTGGACCCAGTACTTC. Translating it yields CSGGLAGAPWTQYF.

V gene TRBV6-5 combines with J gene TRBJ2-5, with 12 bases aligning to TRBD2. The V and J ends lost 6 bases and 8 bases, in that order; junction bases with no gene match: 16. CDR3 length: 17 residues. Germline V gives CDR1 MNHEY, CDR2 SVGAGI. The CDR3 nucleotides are TGTGCCAGCAGCATTACTAGCGGGGGGCCAACAAAGAGAACCCAGTACTTC. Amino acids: CASSITSGGPTKRTQYF.

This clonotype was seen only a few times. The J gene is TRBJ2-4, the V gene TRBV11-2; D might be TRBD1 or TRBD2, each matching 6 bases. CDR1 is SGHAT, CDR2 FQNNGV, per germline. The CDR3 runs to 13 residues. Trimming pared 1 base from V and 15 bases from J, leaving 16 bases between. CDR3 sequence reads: CASSLGPRRDMYF. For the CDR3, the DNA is TGTGCCAGCAGCTTAGGACCTAGGAGGGACATGTACTTC.

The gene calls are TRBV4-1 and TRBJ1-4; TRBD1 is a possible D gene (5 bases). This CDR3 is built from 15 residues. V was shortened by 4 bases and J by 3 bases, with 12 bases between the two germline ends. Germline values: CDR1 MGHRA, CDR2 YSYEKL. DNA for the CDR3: TGCGCCAGCAGCCCTCCGACAGCTTCTAATGAAAAACTGTTTTTT. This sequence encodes CASSPPTASNEKLFF.

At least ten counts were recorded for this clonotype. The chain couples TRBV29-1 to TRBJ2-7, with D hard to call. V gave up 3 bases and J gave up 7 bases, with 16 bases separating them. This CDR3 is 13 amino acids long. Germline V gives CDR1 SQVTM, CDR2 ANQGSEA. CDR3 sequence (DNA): TGCAGCGTTGAGGGAAGATTACCTAGGGAGCAGTACTTC. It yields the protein CSVEGRLPREQYF.

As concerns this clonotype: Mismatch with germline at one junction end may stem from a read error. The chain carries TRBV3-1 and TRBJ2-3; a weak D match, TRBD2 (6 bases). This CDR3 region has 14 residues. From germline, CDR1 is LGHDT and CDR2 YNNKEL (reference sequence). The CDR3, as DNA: TGTGCCAGAAGCCAGCGGGTGAGCACAGATACGCAGTATTTT. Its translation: CARSQRVSTDTQYF.

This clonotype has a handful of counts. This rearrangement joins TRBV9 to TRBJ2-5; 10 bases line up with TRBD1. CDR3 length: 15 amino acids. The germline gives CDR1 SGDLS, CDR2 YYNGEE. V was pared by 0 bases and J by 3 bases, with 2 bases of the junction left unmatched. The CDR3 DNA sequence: TGTGCCAGCAGCGTAGCCGGGACAGGGGAAGAGACCCAGTACTTC. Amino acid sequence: CASSVAGTGEETQYF.

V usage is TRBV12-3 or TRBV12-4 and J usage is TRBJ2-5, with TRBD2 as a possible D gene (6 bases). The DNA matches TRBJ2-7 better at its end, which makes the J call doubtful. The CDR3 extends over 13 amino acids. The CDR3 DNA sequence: TGTGCCAGCAGTTTGCCCTGGACTAACGAGCAGTACTTC. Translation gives CASSLPWTNEQYF.

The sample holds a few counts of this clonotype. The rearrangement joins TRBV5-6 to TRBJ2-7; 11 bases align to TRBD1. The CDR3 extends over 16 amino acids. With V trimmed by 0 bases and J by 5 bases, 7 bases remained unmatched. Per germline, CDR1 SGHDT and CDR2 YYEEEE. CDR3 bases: TGTGCCAGCAGCTTGGCCTGGCGGACAGGGGGCGACGAGCAGTACTTC. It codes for CASSLAWRTGGDEQYF.

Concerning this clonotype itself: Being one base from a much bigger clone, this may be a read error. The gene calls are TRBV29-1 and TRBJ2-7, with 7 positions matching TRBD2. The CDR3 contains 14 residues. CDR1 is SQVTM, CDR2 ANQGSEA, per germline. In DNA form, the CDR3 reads TGCAGCGTTGTAGGGCTAGCGGAGACCTACAAGCAGTACTTC. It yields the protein CSVVGLAETYKQYF.